This TCR beta chain was sequenced in a study of blood T cell repertoires in COVID-19. Whole-study context: The United States, Italy and Spain were the sources of the acute and convalescent COVID-19 samples.

In this sample, this clone turned up a few times. Clones were read by immunoSEQ multiplex PCR, and TCRdb kept only the in-frame ones, dropping some. The table lists approximately 94,000 clones, under 90% of them singletons. This sequence originates from a human donor in a cohort sampled during active COVID-19. Sequenced input: peripheral blood.

CDR3 region: CASSRDWRSYEQYF. CDR3 DNA sequence: TGTGCCAGCAGCCGGGACTGGCGCTCCTACGAGCAGTACTTC. This sequence joins TRBV6-5 and TRBJ2-7, with D perhaps TRBD2 (6 bases). Between the trimmed V and J ends, which lost 6 bases and 0 bases, there was a span of 12 bases. This CDR3 spans 14 amino acids. The germline V gene has CDR1 MNHEY and CDR2 SVGAGI.